This T cell receptor beta chain was identified during a study of CD8 T cells in ankylosing spondylitis. Per germline, CDR1 ENHRY and CDR2 SYGVKD. The CDR3 covers 14 residues. The germline V and J ends were trimmed by 10 bases and 7 bases, with 19 bases remaining between them. This clonotype was counted many times. TCRdb analysed the 5' RACE reads with MiXCR anew, one entry per CDR3 protein. The repertoire has over 200,000 distinct CDR3 sequences, over 9.5% of them found once; the top ten carry under 25%. This rearrangement joins TRBV10-3 to TRBJ1-4; perhaps TRBD1 as D (6 bases). The receptor comes from a male donor with ankylosing spondylitis or in good health (not recorded which). Specimen: blood, either unsorted or a sorted T cell fraction (not recorded which). As DNA, the CDR3 is TGTGCCACCGCTCCCGGGCAGGGGAGTGAAAAACTGTTTTTT. Protein sequence: CATAPGQGSEKLFF.